These 22 T cell receptor beta chains originate from one sample sequenced in a study of T cells in Graves' hyperthyroidism and ophthalmopathy. Amplification of TCR beta CDR3 regions used RNA as the template. The HTBI set primed first-round TCR CDR3 RT-PCR. From the multiplex PCR reads, TCRdb called clonotypes with MiXCR, one entry per CDR3 protein. The table includes around 520,000 distinct CDR3 sequences, about 15% detected once. Source material: blood. The receptors derive from a woman aged 18-35 years with Graves' hyperthyroidism.

There are many counts of this clonotype. V usage is TRBV5-1 and J usage is TRBJ2-1; 9 nucleotides match TRBD1. Germline CDR1 and CDR2: SGHRS and YFSETQ. After removal of 4 bases from V and 8 bases from J, the junction contained 4 bases not matched to a gene. The CDR3 extends over 13 amino acids. CDR3 bases: TGCGCCAGCAGCCCGGGACAGGGCTATGAGCAGTTCTTC. Its protein is CASSPGQGYEQFF.

This clonotype was recorded at least ten times. CDR3 bases: TGCGCCAGCAGCCCAGGACCTAGCTCCTACGAGCAGTACTTC. Residues: CASSPGPSSYEQYF. The chain uses TRBV5-1 and TRBJ2-7, with D unresolved. The V gene lost 4 bases and the J gene lost 0 bases, with 11 bases spanning the gap. Germline CDR1 is SGHRS and CDR2 is YFSETQ. This CDR3 has 14 residues.

The CDR3 sequence is CAWSGKETQYF. DNA for the CDR3: TGTGCCTGGAGCGGGAAAGAGACCCAGTACTTC. V gene TRBV30 combines with J gene TRBJ2-5; maybe TRBD2 (5 bases). Germline CDR1 GTSNPN, CDR2 SVGIG (reference sequence). CDR3 length equals 11 residues. V dropped 3 bases and J dropped 3 bases, with 5 bases sitting between them.

This clonotype was counted ten times or more. The chain uses TRBV27 and TRBJ2-2; 7 bases match TRBD1. The germline CDR1 and CDR2 sequences are MNHEY and SMNVEV (reference sequence). V was pared by 7 bases and J by 6 bases, with 2 bases of the junction left unmatched. The CDR3 has 12 amino acids. CDR3 nucleotide sequence: TGTGCCAGCACAGGGGGTGCCGGGGAGCTGTTTTTT. Its translation is CASTGGAGELFF.

This clonotype was seen at least ten times. V is TRBV30 and J is TRBJ1-4; D is unresolved. The CDR3 loop spans 13 amino acids. CDR1 GTSNPN and CDR2 SVGIG come from the germline V gene (reference sequence). V was clipped by 4 bases and J by 10 bases, with 16 bases between them. This CDR3 reads CAWTSLSGGKLFF. For the CDR3, the DNA is TGTGCCTGGACCTCACTTTCTGGTGGAAAACTGTTTTTT.

The V gene is TRBV19, the J gene TRBJ1-5, with D uncertain. The CDR3 is made up of 16 amino acids. Trimming removed 4 bases at V and 7 bases at J, with 20 bases between. CDR1 is LNHDA, CDR2 SQIVND, per germline (reference sequence). This CDR3 reads CASSRRVADRRQPQHF. The CDR3 bases are TGTGCCAGTAGTAGACGGGTGGCGGATCGGAGGCAGCCCCAGCATTTT.

This clonotype ranks as medium-sized. The chain couples TRBV12-3 or TRBV12-4 to TRBJ1-1, with D unclear. This CDR3 contains 13 residues. Trimming removed 3 bases from V and 3 bases from J, with 8 bases in between. The CDR3 sequence: CASSFPLDTEAFF. As DNA, the CDR3 is TGTGCCAGCAGTTTCCCCCTAGACACTGAAGCTTTCTTT.

In its sample, this clonotype was seen many times. This chain joins TRBV29-1 and TRBJ1-1; D ambiguous. This CDR3 comprises 15 residues. Germline V CDR1 and CDR2: SQVTM, ANQGSEA. The V end was cut by 8 bases, the J end by 3 bases, with 22 bases between. CDR3 DNA: TGCAGCACCCGTGTCGATCGGAAAACGTACACTGAAGCTTTCTTT. Amino acids: CSTRVDRKTYTEAFF.

This clonotype was recorded only once. A junction end diverges from the germline sequence, so it may reflect a read error. This chain links TRBV19 with TRBJ2-1; no firm D call. This CDR3 has 12 residues. Germline-derived CDR1 and CDR2 are LNHDA and SQIVND (reference sequence). CDR3: CASSTIRHEQSF. In DNA, the CDR3 is TGTGCCAGTAGTACCATCCGCCATGAGCAGTCCTTC.

The chain has TRBV27 and TRBJ1-2, with TRBD1 matching 9 bases. CDR3 length equals 15 residues. The ends lost 5 bases at V and 5 bases at J; junction bases unmatched: 9. The germline V gene encodes CDR1 MNHEY and CDR2 SMNVEV (reference sequence). The CDR3 reads CASSPRDRVLYGYTF. Written as DNA, the CDR3 is TGTGCCAGCAGTCCCCGGGACAGGGTATTGTATGGCTACACCTTC.

This clonotype has ten or more counts. The chain uses TRBV12-3 or TRBV12-4 and TRBJ1-5, with D possibly being TRBD1 (5 bases). The CDR3 has 14 amino acids. V gave up 6 bases and J gave up 11 bases, with 20 bases separating them. CDR3 nucleotide sequence: TGTGCCAGCAGCCTCGGCTCGGCGGTGGGGGCCCAGCATTTT. It codes for CASSLGSAVGAQHF.

V usage is TRBV4-2 and J usage is TRBJ1-2, with a tentative D call TRBD1 (5 bases). Trimming left V 4 bases short and J 2 bases short, with 14 bases between. The CDR3 covers 15 residues. Germline loops: CDR1 LGHNA, CDR2 YNFKEQ. CDR3: CASSPRDRHNYGYTF. CDR3 nucleotides: TGTGCCAGCAGCCCCCGAGACAGACACAACTATGGCTACACCTTC.

As for this clonotype: The junction does not match germline at one end; this may be a read error. The chain links TRBV11-1 to TRBJ2-2; D possibly corresponds to TRBD1 (6 bases). Germline CDR1 and CDR2: SGHAT and FQDESV (reference sequence). This CDR3 contains 13 residues. CDR3 sequence reads: CASGGQLTGELFF. CDR3 nucleotides: TGCGCCAGCGGAGGACAGCTCACTGGGGAGCTGTTTTTT.

This rearrangement joins TRBV5-1 to TRBJ2-3; 8 nucleotides match TRBD2. The germline CDR1 and CDR2 sequences are SGHRS and YFSETQ. V was clipped by 4 bases and J by 4 bases; unmatched bases: 8. The CDR3 has 15 amino acids. CDR3 loop: CASSISGRGADTQYF. The CDR3 nucleotides are TGCGCCAGCAGCATAAGCGGGAGAGGGGCAGATACGCAGTATTTT. Together with reference TRBV5-1 and TRBJ2-3, the CDR3 gives the full variable domain: KAGVTQTPRYLIKTRGQQVTLSCSPISGHRSVSWYQQTPGQGLQFLFEYFSETQRNKGNFPGRFSGRQFSNSRSEMNVSTLELGDSALYLCASSISGRGADTQYFGPGTRLTVL.

The chain combines TRBV6-2 or TRBV6-3 with TRBJ1-6; no reliable D call. This CDR3 is built from 16 residues. The V gene's germline CDR1 is MNHEY and CDR2 SVGEGT. The V gene lost 6 bases and the J gene lost 7 bases, with 19 bases spanning the gap. The CDR3: CASSLVEWQENSPLHF. CDR3 DNA sequence: TGTGCCAGCAGCTTGGTTGAGTGGCAGGAGAATTCACCCCTCCACTTT.

As for this clonotype: This may be a read error, as it is one base from a much larger clone. This CDR3 reads CASSLTGGKTQCF. Written as DNA, the CDR3 is TGCGCCAGCAGCCTGACAGGGGGCAAGACCCAGTGCTTC. This chain connects TRBV10-2 to TRBJ2-5; 10 positions match TRBD1. Germline loops: CDR1 WSHSY, CDR2 SAAADI. There are 13 residues in the CDR3.

There are many counts of this clonotype. V usage is TRBV6-1 and J usage is TRBJ2-1; the D is unclear. Germline CDR1 and CDR2: MNHNS and SASEGT. The CDR3 runs 14 residues. V shed 5 bases and J shed 6 bases, with 14 bases lying between them. This chain's CDR3 is CASSKSSLANEQFF. CDR3 nucleotides: TGTGCCAGCAGTAAATCTTCTCTCGCCAATGAGCAGTTCTTC.

This clonotype was counted many times. This chain joins TRBV27 and TRBJ2-7; TRBD1 aligns across 7 bases. V shed 6 bases, J shed 5 bases, and the junction held 10 bases outside the gene matches. The CDR3 extends over 14 amino acids. From germline, CDR1 is MNHEY and CDR2 SMNVEV (reference sequence). For the CDR3, the DNA is TGTGCCAGCAGAAAGGACAGGTTGATCAACGAGCAGTACGTC. It specifies CASRKDRLINEQYV.

With respect to this clonotype: One end of the junction does not line up with germline, which may come from a read error. The chain carries TRBV19 and TRBJ2-1; D is tentatively TRBD1 or TRBD2 (5 bases each). This CDR3 is 14 amino acids long. CDR1 is LNHDA, CDR2 SQIVND, per germline (reference sequence). As DNA, the CDR3 is TGTGCCGGTAGTACGCAGGGAGCCCTCAATGAGCAGTTCTTC. Its protein is CAGSTQGALNEQFF.

This clonotype was recorded at least ten times. The chain is built from TRBV27 and TRBJ2-2; 11 nucleotides align to TRBD2. Germline V gene sequence: CDR1 MNHEY, CDR2 SMNVEV (reference sequence). This CDR3 spans 16 amino acids. The trim removed 8 bases at V and 5 bases at J, leaving 10 bases unmatched. The CDR3 bases are TGTGCCAGCGGCCCACTAGCGGGAGTTGGTACCGGGGAGCTGTTTTTT. Amino acids: CASGPLAGVGTGELFF.

The chain employs TRBV7-9 and TRBJ2-1; D might be TRBD1 or TRBD2, each matching 5 bases. Germline CDR1 and CDR2: SEHNR and FQNEAQ (reference sequence). Trimming removed 1 base from V and 6 bases from J, with 19 bases in between. The CDR3 is 17 residues long. The CDR3 DNA sequence: TGTGCCAGCAGCTTAGTTGCAGGGACCCCTTATGGCAATGAGCAGTTCTTC. As protein: CASSLVAGTPYGNEQFF.

This clonotype showed up many times. This CDR3 reads CASSQDSRGGNQPQHF. The CDR3 coding sequence is TGTGCCAGCAGCCAAGACTCTCGTGGTGGCAATCAGCCCCAGCATTTT. This chain uses TRBV3-1 with TRBJ1-5, with D hard to call. The CDR3 is made up of 16 amino acids. The V end was cut by 0 bases, the J end by 2 bases, with 11 bases between. The germline V gene encodes CDR1 LGHDT and CDR2 YNNKEL (reference sequence).